The 28 T cell receptor beta chains below were found in one sample sequenced in a study of blood T cell repertoires in COVID-19. Method: immunoSEQ multiplex PCR; TCRdb's copy keeps in-frame clones and lacks some. Of over 250,000 clones in the sample, about nine tenths were seen once. Input material: peripheral blood. The receptors come from a man in his fifties with acute or convalescent COVID-19.

Note on this clone: The junction and the germline gene differ at one end; a read error may be behind it. The J gene is TRBJ1-5, the V gene TRBV30; no firm D call. Per the germline V gene, CDR1 is GTSNPN and CDR2 is SVGIG (reference sequence). The CDR3 consists of 14 residues. The chain's CDR3 is CARRSLGSNQPQHF. CDR3 DNA: TGTGCCCGGAGGAGCTTGGGCAGCAATCAGCCCCAGCATTTT.

The rearrangement joins TRBV7-3 to TRBJ2-6; D remains ambiguous. Trimming cost V 4 bases and J 0 bases, with 4 bases left between them. Germline CDR1 is SGHTA and CDR2 is FQGTGA. The CDR3 covers 14 residues. This CDR3 reads CASSSNSGANVLTF. CDR3 bases: TGTGCCAGCAGCTCTAACTCTGGGGCCAACGTCCTGACTTTC.

The genes are TRBV6-5 and TRBJ1-6; 9 bases fit TRBD1. Germline V lookup: CDR1 MNHEY, CDR2 SVGAGI. The CDR3 extends over 15 amino acids. Trimming cost V 4 bases and J 9 bases; bases outside gene matches: 7. For the CDR3, the DNA is TGTGCCAGCAGTTCCCCCGGGACAGGGACTTCACCCCTCCACTTT. Its protein product is CASSSPGTGTSPLHF.

This clone was counted once. The gene calls are TRBV2 and TRBJ2-5, with D unclear. The germline gives CDR1 SNHLY, CDR2 FYNNEI. V was shortened by 4 bases and J by 1 base, with 7 bases between the two germline ends. There are 13 residues in the CDR3. CDR3 nucleotide sequence: TGTGCCAGCAGTGGAACAGTCCAAGAGACCCAGTACTTC. Its protein is CASSGTVQETQYF.

The chain has TRBV7-9 and TRBJ2-1, with 9 bases matching TRBD2. There are 17 residues in the CDR3. V lost 5 bases and J lost 7; bases outside the gene matches: 15. Germline V gene data show CDR1 as SEHNR and CDR2 as FQNEAQ (reference sequence). CDR3 nucleotide sequence: TGTGCCAGCAGCCCTTTCTTAGCGGGGGACTCGGGTAATGAGCAGTTCTTC. Translated, it gives CASSPFLAGDSGNEQFF.

The chain recombines TRBV12-3 or TRBV12-4 with TRBJ2-7, with TRBD1 matching over 9 bases. The J segment lost 3 bases and the V segment lost 7 bases, leaving 4 bases of the junction unmatched. The CDR3 extends over 13 amino acids. The CDR3: CASTWDRDYEQYF. In DNA form, the CDR3 reads TGTGCCAGCACATGGGACAGGGACTACGAGCAGTACTTC.

V usage is TRBV5-6 and J usage is TRBJ1-5; TRBD1 is a possible D gene (6 bases). The CDR3 totals 14 residues. The germline V and J ends were trimmed by 1 base and 7 bases, with 12 bases remaining between them. The germline CDR1 and CDR2 sequences are SGHDT and YYEEEE. The CDR3 reads CASSLIGGGQPQHF. The CDR3 DNA reads as TGTGCCAGCAGCTTGATCGGCGGGGGCCAGCCCCAGCATTTT.

A remark on this clone: Other DNA sequences in the same sample also yield this CDR3. J is TRBJ2-7 and V is TRBV5-4, with 7 bases that match TRBD1. Trimming at V came to 0 bases and at J to 1 base, leaving 4 bases not matched to a gene. Germline CDR1 and CDR2: SGHNT and YYREEE (reference sequence). The CDR3 is made up of 15 amino acids. The CDR3 DNA reads as TGTGCCAGCAGCTTGGGACAGGGTACATCCTACGAGCAGTACTTC. The encoded protein is CASSLGQGTSYEQYF.

This sequence joins TRBV19 and TRBJ1-2, with TRBD1 identical over 9 bases. CDR3 size: 15 residues. The V gene's germline CDR1 is LNHDA and CDR2 SQIVND (reference sequence). J gave up 7 bases and V 1 base, and 7 bases lay outside the gene matches. CDR3 sequence (DNA): TGTGCCAGTAGTATAGGGGACAGGGTGGCGGCTGGCTACACCTTC. This codes for CASSIGDRVAAGYTF.

This chain connects TRBV30 to TRBJ2-1; D is ambiguous. Germline V gene data show CDR1 as GTSNPN and CDR2 as SVGIG (reference sequence). V was cut by 3 bases and J by 5 bases, with 20 bases left in between. The CDR3 has 16 amino acids. The CDR3 protein is CAWRRSSPPKHNEQFF. CDR3 bases: TGTGCCTGGAGGAGGAGCTCCCCGCCTAAGCACAATGAGCAGTTCTTC.

The V gene is TRBV6-5, the J gene TRBJ1-2; D unresolved. CDR3 length: 12 amino acids. Per the germline V gene, CDR1 is MNHEY and CDR2 is SVGAGI. The V and J ends lost 2 bases and 4 bases respectively, with 5 bases between them. This CDR3 reads CASSYNGYGYTF. CDR3 sequence (DNA): TGTGCCAGCAGTTACAACGGCTATGGCTACACCTTC.

The rearrangement uses TRBV3-1 (or the pseudogene TRBV3-2) and TRBJ2-7; D uncertain. Germline CDR1 reads LGHDT; CDR2 reads YNNKEL (reference sequence). The V and J ends lost 0 bases and 3 bases respectively, with 6 bases between them. The CDR3 has 13 amino acids. As DNA, the CDR3 is TGTGCCAGCAGCCAAGATAACAGCTACGAGCAGTACTTC. Its translation is CASSQDNSYEQYF.

This chain connects TRBV6-5 to TRBJ1-1, with D unclear. Germline CDR1 and CDR2: MNHEY and SVGAGI. Trimming took off 4 bases at V and 4 bases at J, with 7 bases between the two ends. The CDR3 contains 12 residues. This chain's CDR3 is CASSSPSTEAFF. CDR3 sequence (DNA): TGTGCCAGCAGTTCCCCTTCCACTGAAGCTTTCTTT.

V gene TRBV7-3 combines with J gene TRBJ1-1; 7 bases align to TRBD1. The trim removed 6 bases at V and 3 bases at J, leaving 4 bases unmatched. Germline V gene sequence: CDR1 SGHTA, CDR2 FQGTGA. The CDR3 is 13 residues long. CDR3 in DNA: TGTGCCAGCAGTCGTGACAGGGACACTGAAGCTTTCTTT. Protein product: CASSRDRDTEAFF. Supplemented by reference TRBV7-3 and TRBJ1-1, the full variable domain reads GAGVSQTPSNKVTEKGKYVELRCDPISGHTALYWYRQSLGQGPEFLIYFQGTGAADDSGLPNDRFFAVRPEGSVSTLKIQRTERGDSAVYLCASSRDRDTEAFFGQGTRLTVV.

V gene TRBV5-4 combines with J gene TRBJ2-5, with 8 bases that match TRBD2. The CDR3 is 15 residues long. Germline CDR1 and CDR2: SGHNT and YYREEE (reference sequence). The V segment lost 1 base and the J segment 0 bases; nucleotides outside the gene matches: 2. The CDR3 DNA reads TGTGCCAGCAGCTTGCGGCGGGGGGACCAAGAGACCCAGTACTTC. It codes for CASSLRRGDQETQYF.

The chain uses TRBV12-3 or TRBV12-4 and TRBJ1-1; no clear D gene. The V gene lost 7 bases and the J gene lost 2 bases, with 8 bases spanning the gap. CDR3 length: 12 residues. The CDR3 loop is CASTLSNTEAFF. CDR3 DNA sequence: TGTGCCAGCACCCTATCAAACACTGAAGCTTTCTTT.

The chain is built from TRBV6-1 and TRBJ1-5; no definite D call. Germline V lookup: CDR1 MNHNS, CDR2 SASEGT. Trimming took 2 bases from V and 1 from J, leaving 15 bases between them. CDR3 length: 17 amino acids. The DNA of the CDR3 is TGTGCCAGCAGTGAACCGATTCGAGGGCTGAGCAATCAGCCCCAGCATTTT. Residues: CASSEPIRGLSNQPQHF.

This clone showed up just once. This chain connects TRBV9 to TRBJ2-1; 11 nucleotides match TRBD2. Per germline, CDR1 SGDLS and CDR2 YYNGEE. The trim removed 2 bases at V and 1 base at J, leaving 2 bases unmatched. CDR3 size: 16 residues. This CDR3 is CASSVTSGVSYNEQFF. CDR3 DNA: TGTGCCAGCAGCGTGACTAGCGGGGTGTCCTACAATGAGCAGTTCTTC.

This chain uses TRBV6-2 or TRBV6-3 with TRBJ1-1; weak D call: TRBD1 (6 bases). This CDR3 comprises 16 residues. V shed 2 bases and J shed 4 bases, with 17 bases lying between them. Germline V CDR1 and CDR2: MNHEY, SVGEGT. The chain's CDR3 is CASSYPDSLETTEAFF. As DNA, the CDR3 is TGTGCCAGCAGTTACCCGGACAGTTTAGAAACCACTGAAGCTTTCTTT.

The rearrangement joins TRBV11-2 to TRBJ2-1; a weak D match, TRBD2 (6 bases). Germline V lookup: CDR1 SGHAT, CDR2 FQNNGV. The CDR3 runs to 14 residues. Trimming took off 5 bases at V and 5 bases at J, with 13 bases between the two ends. CDR3 region: CASSPRGNHNEQFF. The CDR3 region has the DNA TGTGCCAGCAGCCCGCGGGGTAACCACAATGAGCAGTTCTTC.

The chain combines TRBV9 with TRBJ1-1, with D uncertain. The V gene lost 0 bases and the J gene lost 8 bases, with 11 bases spanning the gap. Germline V CDR1 and CDR2: SGDLS, YYNGEE. This CDR3 is built from 13 residues. The CDR3 DNA reads TGTGCCAGCAGCGTAGGGGCAGGAACAGAAGCTTTCTTT. Its protein is CASSVGAGTEAFF.

Remarks on this clone: Other nucleotide sequences in the sample specify the same CDR3. The rearrangement links TRBV6-6 to TRBJ1-2, with D unclear. This CDR3 spans 12 amino acids. The ends were cut back, 8 bases at V and 0 bases at J, with 7 bases in the middle. Germline V CDR1 and CDR2: MNHNY, SVGAGI (reference sequence). This CDR3 is CASLRANYGYTF. CDR3 sequence (DNA): TGTGCCAGCCTTCGGGCTAACTATGGCTACACCTTC.

The CDR3 region is CASSSQAHYGYTF. DNA for the CDR3: TGTGCCAGCAGCTCTCAGGCGCACTATGGCTACACCTTC. The chain combines TRBV5-6 with TRBJ1-2; D ambiguous. The CDR3 spans 13 residues. Trimming shortened V by 3 bases and J by 3 bases, and 9 bases separated the two germline ends. The V gene's germline CDR1 is SGHDT and CDR2 YYEEEE.

The chain is built from TRBV9 and TRBJ2-7; the D gene is possibly TRBD1 (5 bases). Trimming shortened V by 4 bases and J by 0 bases, and 11 bases separated the two germline ends. CDR1 and CDR2 (germline): SGDLS, YYNGEE. The CDR3 spans 14 residues. The CDR3 region has the DNA TGTGCCAGCAGCAAAAGACAGAGCTCCTACGAGCAGTACTTC. As protein: CASSKRQSSYEQYF.

The chain uses TRBV6-5 and TRBJ2-7; 9 bases are a match to TRBD2. The CDR3 extends over 11 amino acids. V trimming: 9 bases; J trimming: 6 bases; junction bases outside the gene matches: 3. Germline CDR1 is MNHEY and CDR2 is SVGAGI. CDR3 in amino acids: CARVLAGEQYF. The CDR3, as DNA: TGTGCCAGGGTACTAGCGGGCGAGCAGTACTTC.

This clone appeared once. The chain is built from TRBV3-1 (or the pseudogene TRBV3-2) and TRBJ2-7; 8 positions match TRBD1. In germline, CDR1 is LGHDT, CDR2 YNNKEL (reference sequence). V lost 1 base to trimming and J lost 2 bases; unmatched junction nucleotides: 1. There are 14 residues in the CDR3. CDR3: CASSQGTGPYEQYF. CDR3 DNA: TGTGCCAGCAGCCAAGGGACAGGGCCCTACGAGCAGTACTTC.

The gene calls are TRBV2 and TRBJ2-1; 7 nucleotides line up with TRBD1. The CDR3 sequence is 12 residues long. V dropped 7 bases and J dropped 7; count of bases not matched to a gene: 4. The germline CDR1 and CDR2 sequences are SNHLY and FYNNEI. As DNA, the CDR3 is TGTGCCAGCACTGGGACAGCTAATGAGCAGTTCTTC. Translating gives CASTGTANEQFF. Variable domain in full (rest from reference TRBV2 and TRBJ2-1): EPEVTQTPSHQVTQMGQEVILRCVPISNHLYFYWYRQILGQKVEFLVSFYNNEISEKSEIFDDQFSVERPDGSNFTLKIRSTKLEDSAMYFCASTGTANEQFFGPGTRLTVL.

V and J are TRBV30 and TRBJ2-5; 15 nucleotides agree with TRBD2. Germline values: CDR1 GTSNPN, CDR2 SVGIG (reference sequence). This CDR3 has 20 amino acids. J gave up 5 bases and V 0 bases, and 16 bases lay outside the gene matches. CDR3 in amino acids: CAWSVPNGLAGGPADETQYF. CDR3 DNA: TGTGCCTGGAGTGTCCCGAACGGACTAGCGGGGGGGCCTGCGGATGAGACCCAGTACTTC. Combining the CDR3 with reference TRBV30 and TRBJ2-5 gives the whole variable domain SQTIHQWPATLVQPVGSPLSLECTVEGTSNPNLYWYRQAAGRGLQLLFYSVGIGQISSEVPQNLSASRPQDRQFILSSKKLLLSDSGFYLCAWSVPNGLAGGPADETQYFGPGTRLLVL.